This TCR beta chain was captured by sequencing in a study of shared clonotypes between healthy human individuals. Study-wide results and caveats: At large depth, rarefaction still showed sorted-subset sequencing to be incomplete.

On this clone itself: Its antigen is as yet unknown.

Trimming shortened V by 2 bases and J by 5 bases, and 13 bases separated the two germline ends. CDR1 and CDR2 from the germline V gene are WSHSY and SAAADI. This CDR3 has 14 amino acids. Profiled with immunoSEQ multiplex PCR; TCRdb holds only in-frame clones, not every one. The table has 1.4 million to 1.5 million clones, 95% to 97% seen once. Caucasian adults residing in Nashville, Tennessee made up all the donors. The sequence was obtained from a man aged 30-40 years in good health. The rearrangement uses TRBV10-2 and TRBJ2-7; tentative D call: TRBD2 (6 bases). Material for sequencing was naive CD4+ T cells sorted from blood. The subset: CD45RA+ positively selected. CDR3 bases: TGCGCCAGCAGTGAGACGGCGGGAAGTGACGAGCAGTACTTC. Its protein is CASSETAGSDEQYF.